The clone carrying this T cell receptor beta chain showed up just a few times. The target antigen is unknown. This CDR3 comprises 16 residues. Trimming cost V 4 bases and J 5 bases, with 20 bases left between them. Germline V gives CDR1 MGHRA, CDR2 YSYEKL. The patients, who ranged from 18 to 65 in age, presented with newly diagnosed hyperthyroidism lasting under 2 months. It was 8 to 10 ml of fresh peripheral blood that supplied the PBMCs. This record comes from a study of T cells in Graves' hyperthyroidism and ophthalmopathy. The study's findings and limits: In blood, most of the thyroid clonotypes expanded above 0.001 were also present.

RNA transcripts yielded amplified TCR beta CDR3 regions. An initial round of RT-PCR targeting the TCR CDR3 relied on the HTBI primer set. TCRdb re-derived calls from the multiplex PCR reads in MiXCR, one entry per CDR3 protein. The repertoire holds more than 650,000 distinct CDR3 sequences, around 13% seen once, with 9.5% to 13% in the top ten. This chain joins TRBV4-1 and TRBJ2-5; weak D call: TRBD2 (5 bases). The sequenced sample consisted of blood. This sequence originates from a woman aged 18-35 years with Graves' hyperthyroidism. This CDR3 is CASSPIGTSSMETQYF. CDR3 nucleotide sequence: TGCGCCAGCAGCCCCATAGGCACTAGTTCCATGGAGACCCAGTACTTC.